The clone carrying this T cell receptor beta chain was counted many times. What it recognizes is unknown. Authors' processing steps: Using the CDR3 differences seen across clinicopathological groups, the authors built a distant-metastasis classifier for papillary thyroid cancer, which was meant to discriminate distant-metastatic patients. Using MiXCR, TCRdb re-called clones from the PCR reads. The V and J calls and clone size come from TCRdb's table, not from the authors' own analysis. The top ten hold about 31% of the sample, which has 15,000 or so clones, about 12% seen once. All patients reached thyroid surgery having received no treatment beforehand. This CDR3 is 13 amino acids long. V was clipped by 7 bases and J by 4 bases, with 11 bases between them. This sample was included in a study of metastatic and nonmetastatic thyroid tumors. The overall study: Repertoires from malignant and benign thyroid patients were compared across blood and tumor or nodule tissue.

The study, taken as a whole, reports: Benign nodules reportedly had significantly lower TCR beta diversity than malignant thyroid tumors in blood and tumor.

The gene calls are TRBV12-3 or TRBV12-4 and TRBJ1-5; D ambiguous. The sample comprised blood. This receptor was identified in a female donor with papillary thyroid cancer or a benign thyroid nodule (not recorded which). Some clones in this sample may be carry-over from other donors' samples. CDR3 in amino acids: CASTAGSNQPQHF. CDR3 nucleotides: TGTGCCAGCACCGCAGGTTCAAATCAGCCCCAGCATTTT.